What follows are 21 T cell receptor beta chains derived from one specimen sequenced in a study of CD8 T cells in acute hepatitis C reinfection. Described time point: naive CD8 control sorted from an acute-time-point sample. Using immunoSEQ multiplex PCR, the repertoire was profiled, and TCRdb retains in-frame clones only, with some absent. The data show tens of thousands of clones, with approximately 85% seen just once and roughly 11% held by the top ten. Sequencing was carried out using naive CD8+ T cells from PBMCs. These receptor sequences come from a woman in her late teens or twenties who spontaneously cleared hepatitis C infection.

This clone was seen just once. The chain couples TRBV19 to TRBJ2-1; TRBD2 agrees at 8 bases. This CDR3 region has 15 residues. Trimming cost V 7 bases and J 4 bases; bases outside gene matches: 9. Germline values: CDR1 LNHDA, CDR2 SQIVND (reference sequence). Here the CDR3 DNA reads TGTGCCAGTACCCCCGCGGAGCGGGAGTACAATGAGCAGTTCTTC. Translated: CASTPAEREYNEQFF.

This clone was seen more than once but under ten times. This rearrangement joins TRBV7-6 to TRBJ1-5, with D uncertain. From germline, CDR1 is SGHVS and CDR2 FNYEAQ. The CDR3 totals 13 residues. V lost 2 bases and J lost 4, with 6 bases in between. CDR3 DNA sequence: TGTGCCAGCAGCTTACGGATAAATCAGCCCCAGCATTTT. It specifies CASSLRINQPQHF.

V usage is TRBV6-5 and J usage is TRBJ2-5; unclear D gene. CDR1 and CDR2 (germline): MNHEY, SVGAGI. The CDR3 is made up of 14 amino acids. Trimming removed 2 bases at V and 1 base at J, with 8 bases between. Here the CDR3 DNA reads TGTGCCAGCAGTTACGTAGGATCCCAAGAGACCCAGTACTTC. Translated: CASSYVGSQETQYF.

The chain has TRBV4-1 and TRBJ2-7; 10 nucleotides line up with TRBD1. Germline V CDR1 and CDR2: MGHRA, YSYEKL. V was pared by 4 bases and J by 4 bases, with 7 bases of the junction left unmatched. This CDR3 is 15 amino acids long. The CDR3 sequence: CASSRSRDRGYEQYF. The CDR3 nucleotides read TGCGCCAGCAGCCGAAGTCGGGACAGGGGTTACGAGCAGTACTTC.

The rearrangement links TRBV19 to TRBJ2-7, with 9 bases aligning to TRBD2. The V gene's germline CDR1 is LNHDA and CDR2 SQIVND (reference sequence). V lost 3 bases and J lost 0; bases outside the gene matches: 3. This CDR3 has 15 amino acids. As DNA, the CDR3 is TGTGCCAGTAGTATCTTTAGCGGGAGCTCCTACGAGCAGTACTTC. Translation gives CASSIFSGSSYEQYF.

The chain joins TRBV27 to TRBJ1-5, with TRBD1 as a possible D gene (5 bases). Germline V CDR1 and CDR2: MNHEY, SMNVEV (reference sequence). Trimming cost V 0 bases and J 6 bases, with 9 bases left between them. CDR3 length: 14 residues. CDR3 nucleotides: TGTGCCAGCAGTTTATCAAGACAGTCTCAGCCCCAGCATTTT. This encodes CASSLSRQSQPQHF.

The chain joins TRBV6-1 to TRBJ1-1; D might be TRBD1 (6 bases). The germline V gene encodes CDR1 MNHNS and CDR2 SASEGT. The CDR3 length is 20 residues. V gave up 2 bases and J gave up 3 bases, with 28 bases separating them. The CDR3 loop is CASSEFPAGTYLSGDTEAFF. For the CDR3, the DNA is TGTGCCAGCAGTGAATTTCCCGCCGGGACATACCTTTCGGGGGACACTGAAGCTTTCTTT.

This chain joins TRBV5-8 and TRBJ1-2; a weak D match, TRBD1 (6 bases). Trimming removed 2 bases at V and 5 bases at J, with 13 bases between. The V gene's germline CDR1 is SGHTS and CDR2 YDEGEE. CDR3 length: 14 residues. CDR3 DNA: TGTGCCAGCAGCTTAGGCTCAGGGGTGTATGGCTACACCTTC. Translating gives CASSLGSGVYGYTF.

J is TRBJ2-7 and V is TRBV7-2; D is undetermined. The CDR3 loop spans 13 amino acids. Germline V gene lookup returns CDR1 SGHTA and CDR2 FQGNSA. Trimming stripped 5 bases from V and 4 bases from J, with 12 bases between. CDR3 residues: CASSTFLAYEQYF. CDR3 nucleotides: TGTGCCAGCAGCACCTTCCTTGCGTACGAGCAGTACTTC.

This clone was detected once. This rearrangement joins TRBV18 to TRBJ2-3; no firm D call. The V end was cut by 2 bases, the J end by 10 bases, with 16 bases between. The CDR3 runs to 14 residues. Germline V gene data show CDR1 as KGHSH and CDR2 as LQKENI. The CDR3 region is CASSPDRDPEAQYF. The CDR3 DNA is TGTGCCAGCTCACCAGACCGTGATCCAGAGGCGCAGTATTTT.

J is TRBJ2-7 and V is TRBV5-1; D is undetermined. Trimming shortened V by 0 bases and J by 3 bases, and 13 bases separated the two germline ends. The CDR3 is 15 amino acids. CDR1 is SGHRS, CDR2 YFSETQ, per germline. The CDR3 reads CASSLVGDSIYEQYF. In DNA, the CDR3 is TGCGCCAGCAGCTTGGTCGGAGATAGTATCTACGAGCAGTACTTC.

The chain recombines TRBV27 with TRBJ1-1; no firm D call. V dropped 5 bases and J dropped 0 bases, with 7 bases sitting between them. The CDR3 totals 13 residues. Germline CDR1 and CDR2: MNHEY and SMNVEV (reference sequence). This chain's CDR3 is CASSPGLNTEAFF. CDR3 bases: TGTGCCAGCAGTCCCGGGCTGAACACTGAAGCTTTCTTT.

The rearrangement links TRBV7-9 to TRBJ2-7; D gene uncertain. The CDR3 runs to 15 residues. Trimming took off 5 bases at V and 1 base at J, with 15 bases between the two ends. Germline CDR1 reads SEHNR; CDR2 reads FQNEAQ (reference sequence). For the CDR3, the DNA is TGTGCCAGCAGCGTAGGTGTGGGTCTTTCCTACGAGCAGTACTTC. Translation gives CASSVGVGLSYEQYF.

This chain uses TRBV6-5 with TRBJ2-1, with D perhaps matching TRBD2 (5 bases). With 2 bases removed from V and 0 bases from J, the gap between germline ends came to 11 bases. CDR1 is MNHEY and CDR2 is SVGAGI in the germline V gene. CDR3 length: 16 residues. CDR3 in DNA: TGTGCCAGCAGTTACGGGAGCGAAAGCTCCTACAATGAGCAGTTCTTC. Residues: CASSYGSESSYNEQFF.

CDR3 protein: CASSLSGRDFYGYTF. The CDR3 DNA reads as TGTGCCAGCAGTTTATCTGGCAGGGATTTCTATGGCTACACCTTC. This rearrangement joins TRBV27 to TRBJ1-2; D is perhaps TRBD1 (5 bases). This CDR3 spans 15 amino acids. The germline V gene has CDR1 MNHEY and CDR2 SMNVEV (reference sequence). Trimming took off 0 bases at V and 4 bases at J, with 12 bases between the two ends.

The chain combines TRBV7-6 with TRBJ2-7, with no clear D. CDR1 SGHVS and CDR2 FNYEAQ come from the germline V gene. V lost 5 bases to trimming and J lost 2 bases, with 13 bases between them. This CDR3 has 14 residues. CDR3 sequence reads: CASSPSRATYEQYF. CDR3 DNA sequence: TGTGCCAGCAGCCCTTCTAGGGCCACCTACGAGCAGTACTTC.

This chain connects TRBV5-6 to TRBJ2-5, with 8 bases fitting TRBD1. V gave up 1 base and J gave up 2 bases; unmatched junction bases: 10. In germline, CDR1 is SGHDT, CDR2 YYEEEE. The CDR3 loop spans 17 amino acids. CDR3 loop: CASSLLSNRGIQETQYF. Here the CDR3 DNA reads TGTGCCAGCAGCTTGCTCTCGAACAGGGGGATTCAAGAGACCCAGTACTTC.

This clone was counted only a few times. The chain carries TRBV19 and TRBJ2-7; D is undetermined. Per the germline V gene, CDR1 is LNHDA and CDR2 is SQIVND (reference sequence). With 1 base removed from V and 0 bases from J, the gap between germline ends came to 13 bases. The CDR3 extends over 16 amino acids. The CDR3 DNA reads TGTGCCAGTAGTATAGCGGGCATTCCCTCCTCCTACGAGCAGTACTTC. It specifies CASSIAGIPSSYEQYF.

The V and J genes are TRBV10-1 and TRBJ2-3, with D unclear. The CDR3 covers 14 residues. Germline V CDR1 and CDR2: WNHNN, SYGVQD (reference sequence). Trimming cost V 8 bases and J 0 bases, with 12 bases left between them. Here the CDR3 reads CASGLGPSTDTQYF. The CDR3 DNA follows: TGCGCCAGCGGGTTAGGACCTAGCACAGATACGCAGTATTTT.

The chain is built from TRBV9 and TRBJ2-1; no reliable D call. CDR1 SGDLS and CDR2 YYNGEE come from the germline V gene. V lost 0 bases and J 9 bases, leaving 10 bases between the germline ends. This CDR3 region has 13 residues. This chain's CDR3 is CASSVDLSIEQFF. CDR3 coding DNA: TGTGCCAGCAGCGTAGATTTGAGTATTGAGCAGTTCTTC.

The gene calls are TRBV27 and TRBJ1-1; possibly TRBD1 for D (5 bases). Germline CDR1 is MNHEY and CDR2 is SMNVEV (reference sequence). CDR3 length: 13 residues. V was clipped by 3 bases and J by 6 bases, with 11 bases between them. CDR3 protein: CASSFGGNSEAFF. The CDR3 DNA reads as TGTGCCAGCAGTTTTGGGGGGAATTCTGAAGCTTTCTTT.